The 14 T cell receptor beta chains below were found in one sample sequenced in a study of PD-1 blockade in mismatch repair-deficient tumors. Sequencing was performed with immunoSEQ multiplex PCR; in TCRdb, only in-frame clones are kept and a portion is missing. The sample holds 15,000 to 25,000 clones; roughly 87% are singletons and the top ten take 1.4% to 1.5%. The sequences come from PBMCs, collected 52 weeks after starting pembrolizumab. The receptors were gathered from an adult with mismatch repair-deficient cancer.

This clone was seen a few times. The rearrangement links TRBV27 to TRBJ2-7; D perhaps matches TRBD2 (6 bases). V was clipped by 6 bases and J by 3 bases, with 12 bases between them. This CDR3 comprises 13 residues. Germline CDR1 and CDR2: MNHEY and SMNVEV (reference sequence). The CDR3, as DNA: TGTGCCAGCAGCGCGACTAGGATCTACGAGCAGTACTTC. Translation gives CASSATRIYEQYF.

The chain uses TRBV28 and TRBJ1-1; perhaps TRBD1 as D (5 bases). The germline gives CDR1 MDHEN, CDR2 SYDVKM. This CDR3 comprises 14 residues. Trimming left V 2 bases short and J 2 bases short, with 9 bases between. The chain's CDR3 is CASSLADRNTEAFF. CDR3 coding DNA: TGTGCCAGCAGTTTAGCTGACAGAAACACTGAAGCTTTCTTT.

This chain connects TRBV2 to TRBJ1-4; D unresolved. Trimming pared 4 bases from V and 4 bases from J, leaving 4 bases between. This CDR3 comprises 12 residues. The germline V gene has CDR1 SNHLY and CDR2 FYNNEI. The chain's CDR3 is CASSVNNEKLFF. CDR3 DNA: TGTGCCAGCAGTGTTAATAATGAAAAACTGTTTTTT.

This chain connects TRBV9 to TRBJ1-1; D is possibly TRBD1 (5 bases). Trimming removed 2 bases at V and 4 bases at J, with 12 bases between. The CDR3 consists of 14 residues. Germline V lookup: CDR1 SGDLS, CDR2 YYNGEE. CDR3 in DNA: TGTGCCAGCAGCGTCTGGGGCGGTAGCACTGAAGCTTTCTTT. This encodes CASSVWGGSTEAFF. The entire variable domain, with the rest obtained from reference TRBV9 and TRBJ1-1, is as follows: DSGVTQTPKHLITATGQRVTLRCSPRSGDLSVYWYQQSLDQGLQFLIQYYNGEERAKGNILERFSAQQFPDLHSELNLSSLELGDSALYFCASSVWGGSTEAFFGQGTRLTVV.

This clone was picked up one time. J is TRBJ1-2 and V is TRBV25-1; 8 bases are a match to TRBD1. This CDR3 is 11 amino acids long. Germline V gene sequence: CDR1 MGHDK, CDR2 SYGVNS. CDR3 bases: TGTGCGACTGGACAGGGCAGAGGCTACACCTTC. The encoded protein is CATGQGRGYTF.

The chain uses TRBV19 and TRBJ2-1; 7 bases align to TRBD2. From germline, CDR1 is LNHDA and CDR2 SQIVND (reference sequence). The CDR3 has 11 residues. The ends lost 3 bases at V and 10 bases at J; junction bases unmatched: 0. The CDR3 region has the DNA TGTGCCAGTAGTATGGGACTAGAGCAGTTCTTC. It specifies CASSMGLEQFF.

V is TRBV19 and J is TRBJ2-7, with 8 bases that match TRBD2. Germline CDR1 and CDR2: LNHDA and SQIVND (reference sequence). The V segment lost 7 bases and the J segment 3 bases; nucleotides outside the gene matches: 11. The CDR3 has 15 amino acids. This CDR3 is CASTNKREGRYEQYF. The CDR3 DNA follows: TGTGCCAGTACTAATAAACGGGAGGGCCGCTACGAGCAGTACTTC.

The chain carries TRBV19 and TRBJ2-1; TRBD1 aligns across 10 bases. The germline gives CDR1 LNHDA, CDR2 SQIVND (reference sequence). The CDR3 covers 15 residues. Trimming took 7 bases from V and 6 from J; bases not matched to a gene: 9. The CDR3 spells CASTHPGQGTNEQFF. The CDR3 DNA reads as TGTGCCAGTACCCACCCGGGACAGGGGACCAATGAGCAGTTCTTC.

CDR3 sequence: CASTKSGRPDTQYF. DNA for the CDR3: TGTGCCAGCACCAAGAGCGGGAGACCGGATACGCAGTATTTT. The chain recombines TRBV7-9 with TRBJ2-3; the match to TRBD2 covers 8 bases. The junction had 9 bases not matched to a gene; V was cut back by 7 bases and J by 6 bases. There are 14 residues in the CDR3. Looked up from germline, CDR1 is SEHNR and CDR2 is FQNEAQ (reference sequence).

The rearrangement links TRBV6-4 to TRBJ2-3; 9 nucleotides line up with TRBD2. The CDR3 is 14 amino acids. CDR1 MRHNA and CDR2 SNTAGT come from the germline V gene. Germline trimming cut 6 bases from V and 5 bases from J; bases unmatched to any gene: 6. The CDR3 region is CASSRQLAGDTQYF. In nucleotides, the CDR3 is TGTGCCAGCAGCAGACAACTAGCGGGAGATACGCAGTATTTT.

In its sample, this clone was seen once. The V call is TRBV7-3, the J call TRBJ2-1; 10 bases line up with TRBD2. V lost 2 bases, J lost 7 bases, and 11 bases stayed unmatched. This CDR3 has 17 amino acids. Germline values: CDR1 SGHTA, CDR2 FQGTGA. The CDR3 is CASSLSSGSGRGNEQFF. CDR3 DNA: TGTGCCAGCAGCTTATCGTCCGGCAGCGGGAGGGGTAATGAGCAGTTCTTC.

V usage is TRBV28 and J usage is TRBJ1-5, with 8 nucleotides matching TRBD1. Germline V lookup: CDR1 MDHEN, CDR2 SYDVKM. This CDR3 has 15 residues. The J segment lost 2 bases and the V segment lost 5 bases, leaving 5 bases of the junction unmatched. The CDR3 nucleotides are TGTGCCAGCAGTAAAACAGGGGGTCGCAATCAGCCCCAGCATTTT. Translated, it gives CASSKTGGRNQPQHF.

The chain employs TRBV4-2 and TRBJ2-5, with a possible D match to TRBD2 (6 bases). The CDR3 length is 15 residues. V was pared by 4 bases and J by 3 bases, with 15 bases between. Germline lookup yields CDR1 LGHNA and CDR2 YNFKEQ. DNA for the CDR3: TGTGCCAGCAGCCGGTCGGCTAGCGACAAAGAGACCCAGTACTTC. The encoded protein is CASSRSASDKETQYF.

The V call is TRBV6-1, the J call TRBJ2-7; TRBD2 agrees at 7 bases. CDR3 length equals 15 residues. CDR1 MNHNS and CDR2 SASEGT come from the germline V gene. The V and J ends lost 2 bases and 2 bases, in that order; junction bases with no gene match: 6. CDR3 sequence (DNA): TGTGCCAGCAGTGAAAGCGCTAGCGGAACCTACGAGCAGTACTTC. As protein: CASSESASGTYEQYF.